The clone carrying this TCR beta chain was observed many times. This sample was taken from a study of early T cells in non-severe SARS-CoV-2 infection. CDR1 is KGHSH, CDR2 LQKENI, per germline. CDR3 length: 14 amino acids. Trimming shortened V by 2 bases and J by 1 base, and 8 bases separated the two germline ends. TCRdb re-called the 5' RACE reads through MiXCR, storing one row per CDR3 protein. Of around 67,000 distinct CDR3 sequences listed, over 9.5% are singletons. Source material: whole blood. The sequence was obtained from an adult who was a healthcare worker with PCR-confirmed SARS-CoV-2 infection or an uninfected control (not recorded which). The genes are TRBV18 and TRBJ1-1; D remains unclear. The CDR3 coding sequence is TGTGCCAGCTCACCAGGACGGGAGAACACTGAAGCTTTCTTT. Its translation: CASSPGRENTEAFF.